This T cell receptor (beta chain) is from a study of T cells in Graves' hyperthyroidism and ophthalmopathy. CDR1 is SEHNR, CDR2 FQNEAQ, per germline (reference sequence). The CDR3 runs 14 residues. The V gene lost 1 base and the J gene lost 2 bases, with 8 bases spanning the gap. Amplification of TCR beta CDR3 regions used RNA as the template. First-round RT-PCR targeting the TCR CDR3 was performed with the HTBI primer set. TCRdb processed the multiplex PCR reads anew with MiXCR; each CDR3 protein has one entry. The profile shows about 560,000 distinct CDR3 sequences, 46% of them singletons. Stability of Graves' hyperthyroidism was defined as absent ophthalmopathy progression within 18 months. Exclusions: uncontrolled infection, other autoimmune disease, pregnancy, lactation.

V and J are TRBV7-9 and TRBJ1-2; D is unclear. Sequencing was done on a sample of peripheral blood or thyroid tissue (not recorded which). This sequence originates from a woman younger than 30 with Graves' hyperthyroidism. The CDR3 loop reads CASSLGEDNYGYTF. In DNA form, the CDR3 reads TGTGCCAGCAGCTTAGGAGAGGACAACTATGGCTACACCTTC. Full variable domain (rest looked up from reference TRBV7-9 and TRBJ1-2): DTGVSQNPRHKITKRGQNVTFRCDPISEHNRLYWYRQTLGQGPEFLTYFQNEAQLEKSRLLSDRFSAERPKGSFSTLEIQRTEQGDSAMYLCASSLGEDNYGYTFGSGTRLTVV.